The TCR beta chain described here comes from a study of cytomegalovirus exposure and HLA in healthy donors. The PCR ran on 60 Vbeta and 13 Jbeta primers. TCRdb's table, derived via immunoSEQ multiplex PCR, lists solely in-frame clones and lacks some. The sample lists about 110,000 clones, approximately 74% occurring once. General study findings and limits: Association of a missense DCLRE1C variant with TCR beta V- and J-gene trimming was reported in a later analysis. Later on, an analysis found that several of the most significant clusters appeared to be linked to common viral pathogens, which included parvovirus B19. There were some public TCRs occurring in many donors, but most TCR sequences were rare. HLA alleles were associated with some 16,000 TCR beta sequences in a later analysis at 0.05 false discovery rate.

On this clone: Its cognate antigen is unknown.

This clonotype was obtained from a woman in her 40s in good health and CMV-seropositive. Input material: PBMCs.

CDR3 residues: CASSLQGAGGYTF. The CDR3 nucleotides read TGTGCCAGCAGCCTACAGGGGGCCGGGGGCTACACCTTC. The chain combines TRBV5-4 with TRBJ1-2, with 9 bases aligning to TRBD1. Trimming took 4 bases from V and 8 from J; bases not matched to a gene: 6. Germline lookup yields CDR1 SGHNT and CDR2 YYREEE (reference sequence). This CDR3 spans 13 amino acids. Based on the CDR3 plus reference TRBV5-4 and TRBJ1-2, the full variable domain is ETGVTQSPTHLIKTRGQQVTLRCSSQSGHNTVSWYQQALGQGPQFIFQYYREEENGRGNFPPRFSGLQFPNYSSELNVNALELDDSALYLCASSLQGAGGYTFGSGTRLTVV.